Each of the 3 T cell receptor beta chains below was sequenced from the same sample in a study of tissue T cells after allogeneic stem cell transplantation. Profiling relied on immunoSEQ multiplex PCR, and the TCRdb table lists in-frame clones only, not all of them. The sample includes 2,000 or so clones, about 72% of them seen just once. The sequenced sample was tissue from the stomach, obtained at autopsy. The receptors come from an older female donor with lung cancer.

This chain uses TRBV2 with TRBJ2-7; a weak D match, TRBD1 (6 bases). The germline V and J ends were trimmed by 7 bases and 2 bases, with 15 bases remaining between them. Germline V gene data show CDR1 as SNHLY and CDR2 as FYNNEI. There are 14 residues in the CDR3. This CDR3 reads CASTADQGPYEQYF. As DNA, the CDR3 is TGTGCCAGCACCGCCGACCAGGGGCCCTACGAGCAGTACTTC.

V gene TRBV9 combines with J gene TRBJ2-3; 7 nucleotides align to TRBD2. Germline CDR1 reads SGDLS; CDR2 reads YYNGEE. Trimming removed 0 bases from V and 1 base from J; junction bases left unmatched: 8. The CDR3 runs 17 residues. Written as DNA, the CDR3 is TGTGCCAGCAGCGTAGGGTGGGAGGGCCGCGGCACAGATACGCAGTATTTT. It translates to CASSVGWEGRGTDTQYF.

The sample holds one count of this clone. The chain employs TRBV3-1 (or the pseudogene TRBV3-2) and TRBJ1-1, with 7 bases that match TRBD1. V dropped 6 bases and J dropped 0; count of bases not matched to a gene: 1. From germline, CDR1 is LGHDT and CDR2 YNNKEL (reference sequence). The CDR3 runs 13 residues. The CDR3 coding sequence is TGTGCCAGCAGGGACAGGTTGAACACTGAAGCTTTCTTT. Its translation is CASRDRLNTEAFF.